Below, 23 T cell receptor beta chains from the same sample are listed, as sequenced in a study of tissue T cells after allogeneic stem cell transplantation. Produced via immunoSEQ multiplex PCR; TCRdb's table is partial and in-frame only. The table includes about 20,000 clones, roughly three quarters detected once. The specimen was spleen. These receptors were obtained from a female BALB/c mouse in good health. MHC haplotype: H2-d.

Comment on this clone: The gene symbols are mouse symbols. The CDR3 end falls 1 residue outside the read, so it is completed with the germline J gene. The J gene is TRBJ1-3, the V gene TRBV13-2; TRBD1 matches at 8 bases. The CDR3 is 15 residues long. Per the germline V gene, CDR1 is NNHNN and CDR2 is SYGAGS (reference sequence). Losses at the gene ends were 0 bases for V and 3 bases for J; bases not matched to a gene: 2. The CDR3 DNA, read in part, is TGTGCCAGCGGTGATGCAGGGGGCGGTGGAAATACGCTCTAT. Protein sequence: CASGDAGGGGNTLY. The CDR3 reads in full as CASGDAGGGGNTLYF.

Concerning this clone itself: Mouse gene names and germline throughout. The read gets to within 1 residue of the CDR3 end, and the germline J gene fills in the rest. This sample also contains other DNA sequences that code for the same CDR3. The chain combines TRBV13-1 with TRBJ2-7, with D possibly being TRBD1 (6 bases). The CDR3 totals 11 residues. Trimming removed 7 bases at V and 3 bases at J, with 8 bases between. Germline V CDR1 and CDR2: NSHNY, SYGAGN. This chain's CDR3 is CASRDNYEQYF. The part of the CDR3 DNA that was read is TGTGCCAGCCGGGACAACTATGAACAGTAC.

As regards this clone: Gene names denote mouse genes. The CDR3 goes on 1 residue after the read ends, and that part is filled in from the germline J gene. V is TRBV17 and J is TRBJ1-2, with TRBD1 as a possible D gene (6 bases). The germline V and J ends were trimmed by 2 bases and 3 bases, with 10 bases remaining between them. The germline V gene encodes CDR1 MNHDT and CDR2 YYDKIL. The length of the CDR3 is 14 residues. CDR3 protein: CASSRRGQDSDYTF. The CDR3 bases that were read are TGTGCTAGCAGTAGAAGGGGACAAGACTCCGACTACACC.

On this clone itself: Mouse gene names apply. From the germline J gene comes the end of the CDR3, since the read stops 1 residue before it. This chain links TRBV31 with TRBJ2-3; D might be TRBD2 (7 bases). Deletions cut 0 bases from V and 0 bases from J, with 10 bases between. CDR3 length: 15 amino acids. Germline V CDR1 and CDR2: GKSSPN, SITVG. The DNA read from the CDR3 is TGTGCCTGGAGTCTGGTGGGGGGCAGTGCAGAAACGCTGTAT. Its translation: CAWSLVGGSAETLY. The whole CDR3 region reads CAWSLVGGSAETLYF.

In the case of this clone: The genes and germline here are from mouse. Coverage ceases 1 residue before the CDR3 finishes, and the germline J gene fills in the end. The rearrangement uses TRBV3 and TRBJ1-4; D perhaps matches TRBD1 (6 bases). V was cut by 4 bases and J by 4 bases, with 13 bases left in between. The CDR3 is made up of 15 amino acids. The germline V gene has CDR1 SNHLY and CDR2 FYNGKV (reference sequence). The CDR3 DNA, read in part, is TGTGCCAGCAGCTCTTCAGGGGAAAACAACGAAAGATTATTT. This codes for CASSSSGENNERLF. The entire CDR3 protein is CASSSSGENNERLFF.

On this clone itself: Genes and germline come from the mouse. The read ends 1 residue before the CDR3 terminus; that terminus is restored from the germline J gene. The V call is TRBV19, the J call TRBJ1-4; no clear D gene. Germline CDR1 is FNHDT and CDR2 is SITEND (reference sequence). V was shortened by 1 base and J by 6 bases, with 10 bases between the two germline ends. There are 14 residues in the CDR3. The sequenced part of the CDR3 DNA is TGTGCCAGCAGTATAAGGGTAGAGGACGAAAGATTATTT. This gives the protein CASSIRVEDERLF. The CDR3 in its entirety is CASSIRVEDERLFF. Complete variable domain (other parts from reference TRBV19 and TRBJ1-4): GGIITQTPKFLIGQEGQKLTLKCQQNFNHDTMYWYRQDSGKGLRLIYYSITENDLQKGDLSEGYDASREKKSSFSLTVTSAQKNEMAVFLCASSIRVEDERLFFGHGTKLSVL.

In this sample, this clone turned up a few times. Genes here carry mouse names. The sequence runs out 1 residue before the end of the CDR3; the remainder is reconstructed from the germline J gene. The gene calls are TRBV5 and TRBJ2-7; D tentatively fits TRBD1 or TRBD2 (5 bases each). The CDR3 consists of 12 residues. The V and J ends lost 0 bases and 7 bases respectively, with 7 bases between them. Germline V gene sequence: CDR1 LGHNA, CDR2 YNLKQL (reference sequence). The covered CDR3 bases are TGTGCCAGCAGCCAAGAGGGGACCGAACAGTAC. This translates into CASSQEGTEQY. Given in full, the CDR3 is CASSQEGTEQYF.

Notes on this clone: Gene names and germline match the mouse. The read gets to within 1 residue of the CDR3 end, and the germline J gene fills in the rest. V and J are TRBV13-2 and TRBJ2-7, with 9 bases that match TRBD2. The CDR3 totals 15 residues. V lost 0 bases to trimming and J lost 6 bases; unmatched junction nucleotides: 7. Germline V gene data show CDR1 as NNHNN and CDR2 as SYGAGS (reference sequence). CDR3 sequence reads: CASGDAVGGAIEQYF. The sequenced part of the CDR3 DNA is TGTGCCAGCGGTGATGCGGTTGGGGGGGCGATTGAACAGTAC.

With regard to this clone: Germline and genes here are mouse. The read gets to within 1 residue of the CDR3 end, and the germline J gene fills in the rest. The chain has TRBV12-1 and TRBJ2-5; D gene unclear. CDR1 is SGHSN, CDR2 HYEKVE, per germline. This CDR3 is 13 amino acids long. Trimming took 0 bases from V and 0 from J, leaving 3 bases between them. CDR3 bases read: TGTGCCAGCTCTCTCAAAAACCAAGACACCCAGTAC. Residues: CASSLKNQDTQY. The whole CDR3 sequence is CASSLKNQDTQYF.

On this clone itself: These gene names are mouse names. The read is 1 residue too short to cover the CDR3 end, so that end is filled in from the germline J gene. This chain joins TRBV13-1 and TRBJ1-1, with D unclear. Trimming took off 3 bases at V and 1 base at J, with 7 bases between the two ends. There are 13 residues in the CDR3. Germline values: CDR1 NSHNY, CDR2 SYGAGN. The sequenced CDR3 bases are TGTGCCAGCAGTGCCAACAGAAACACAGAAGTCTTC. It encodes CASSANRNTEVF. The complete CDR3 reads CASSANRNTEVFF.

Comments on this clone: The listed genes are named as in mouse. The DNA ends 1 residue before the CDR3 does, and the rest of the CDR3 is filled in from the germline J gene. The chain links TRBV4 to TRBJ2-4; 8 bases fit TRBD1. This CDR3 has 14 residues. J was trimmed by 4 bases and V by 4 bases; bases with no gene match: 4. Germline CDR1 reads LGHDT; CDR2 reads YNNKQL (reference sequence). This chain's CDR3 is CASSSPGQENTLYF. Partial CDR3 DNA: TGTGCCAGCAGCTCTCCGGGACAGGAAAACACCTTGTAC.

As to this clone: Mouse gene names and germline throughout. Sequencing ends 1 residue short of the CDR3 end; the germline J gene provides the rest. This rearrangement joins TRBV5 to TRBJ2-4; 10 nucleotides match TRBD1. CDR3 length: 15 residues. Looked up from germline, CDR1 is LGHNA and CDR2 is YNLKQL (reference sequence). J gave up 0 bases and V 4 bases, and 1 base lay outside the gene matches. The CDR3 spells CASSPTGGSQNTLYF. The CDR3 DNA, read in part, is TGTGCCAGCAGCCCGACAGGGGGCAGTCAAAACACCTTGTAC.

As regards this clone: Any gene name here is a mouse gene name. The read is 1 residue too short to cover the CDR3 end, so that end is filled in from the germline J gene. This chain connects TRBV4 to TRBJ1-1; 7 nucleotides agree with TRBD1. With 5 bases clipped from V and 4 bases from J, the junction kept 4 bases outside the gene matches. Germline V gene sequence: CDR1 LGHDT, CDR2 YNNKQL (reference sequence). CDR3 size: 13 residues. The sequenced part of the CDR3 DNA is TGTGCCAGCAGCAGACAGGGAGGCACAGAAGTCTTC. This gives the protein CASSRQGGTEVF. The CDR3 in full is CASSRQGGTEVFF.

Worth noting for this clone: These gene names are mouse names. CDR3 bases read: TGTGCAAGCAGCTTAGAGACAGGGGATGAACAGTAC. This sequence encodes CASSLETGDEQY. The complete CDR3 sequence is CASSLETGDEQYF. This chain uses TRBV16 with TRBJ2-7; 8 bases agree with TRBD1. The read terminates 1 residue before the CDR3 end, so the remaining end is supplied by the germline J gene. V lost 0 bases and J lost 5; bases outside the gene matches: 0. There are 13 residues in the CDR3. CDR1 and CDR2 (germline): SGHSA, FRNQAP. The whole variable domain, filled in from reference TRBV16 and TRBJ2-7, reads NAGVIQTPRHKVTGKGQEATLWCEPISGHSAVFWYRQTIVQGLEFLTYFRNQAPIDDSGMPKERFSAQMPNQSHSTLKIQSTQPQDSAVYLCASSLETGDEQYFGPGTRLTVL.

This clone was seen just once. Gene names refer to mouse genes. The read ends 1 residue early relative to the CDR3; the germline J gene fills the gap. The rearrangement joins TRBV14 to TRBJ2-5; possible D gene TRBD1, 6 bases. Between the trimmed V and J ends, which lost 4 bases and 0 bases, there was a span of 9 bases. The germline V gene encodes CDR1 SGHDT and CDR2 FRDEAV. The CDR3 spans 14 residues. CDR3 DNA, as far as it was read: TGTGCCAGCAGTCTACAGGGTAACCAAGACACCCAGTAC. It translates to CASSLQGNQDTQY. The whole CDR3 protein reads CASSLQGNQDTQYF.

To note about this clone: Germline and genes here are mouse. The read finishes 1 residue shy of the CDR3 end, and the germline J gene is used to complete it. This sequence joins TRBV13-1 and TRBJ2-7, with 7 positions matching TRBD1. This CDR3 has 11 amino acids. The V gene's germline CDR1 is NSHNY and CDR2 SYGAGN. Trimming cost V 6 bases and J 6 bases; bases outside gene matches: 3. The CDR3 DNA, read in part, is TGTGCCAGCAACAGGGGAGGTGAACAGTAC. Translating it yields CASNRGGEQY. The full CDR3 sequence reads CASNRGGEQYF.

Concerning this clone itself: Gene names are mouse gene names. CDR3 protein: CASSLGLGGGAEQFF. CDR3 bases read: TGTGCCAGCAGCCTGGGACTGGGGGGCGGTGCTGAGCAGTTC. The chain is built from TRBV14 and TRBJ2-1, with TRBD2 identical over 12 bases. The sequenced fragment ends 1 residue before the CDR3 boundary, so the rest is inferred from the germline J gene. After removal of 5 bases from V and 6 bases from J, the junction contained 6 bases not matched to a gene. CDR3 size: 15 residues. Germline V gene lookup returns CDR1 SGHDT and CDR2 FRDEAV.

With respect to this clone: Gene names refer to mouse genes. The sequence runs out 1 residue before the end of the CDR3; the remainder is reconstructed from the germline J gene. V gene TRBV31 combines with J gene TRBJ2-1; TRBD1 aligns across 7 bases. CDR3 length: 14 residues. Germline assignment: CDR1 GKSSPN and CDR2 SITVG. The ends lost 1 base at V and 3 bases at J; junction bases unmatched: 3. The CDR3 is CAWSRQGGYAEQFF. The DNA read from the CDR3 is TGTGCCTGGAGTCGACAGGGAGGCTATGCTGAGCAGTTC. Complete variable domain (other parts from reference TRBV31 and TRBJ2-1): AQTIHQWPVAEIKAVGSPLSLGCTIKGKSSPNLYWYWQATGGTLQQLFYSITVGQVESVVQLNLSASRPKDDQFILSTEKLLLSHSGFYLCAWSRQGGYAEQFFGPGTRLTVL.

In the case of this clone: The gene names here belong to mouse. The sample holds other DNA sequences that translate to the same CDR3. CDR3 region: CASGGDSSNERLFF. The sequenced CDR3 bases are TGTGCCAGCGGTGGGGACAGTTCCAACGAAAGATTATTT. The V and J genes are TRBV13-2 and TRBJ1-4; 7 bases agree with TRBD1. The read stops 1 residue short of the end of the CDR3; the missing end is completed from the germline J gene. There are 14 residues in the CDR3. The germline V gene has CDR1 NNHNN and CDR2 SYGAGS (reference sequence). Germline trimming cut 3 bases from V and 1 base from J; bases unmatched to any gene: 0.

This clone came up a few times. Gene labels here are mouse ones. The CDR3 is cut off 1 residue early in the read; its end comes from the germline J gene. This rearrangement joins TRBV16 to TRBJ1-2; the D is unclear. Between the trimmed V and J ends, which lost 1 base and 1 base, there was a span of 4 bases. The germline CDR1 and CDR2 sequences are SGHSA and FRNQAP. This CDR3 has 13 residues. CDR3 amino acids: CASSLGGNSDYTF. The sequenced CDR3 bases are TGTGCAAGCAGCTTAGGAGGAAACTCCGACTACACC.

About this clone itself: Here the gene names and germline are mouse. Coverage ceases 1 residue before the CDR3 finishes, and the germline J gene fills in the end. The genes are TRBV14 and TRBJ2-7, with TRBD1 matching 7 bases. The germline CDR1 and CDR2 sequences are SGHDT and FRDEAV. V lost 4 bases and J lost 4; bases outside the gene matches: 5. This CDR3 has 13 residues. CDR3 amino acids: CASSRDRNYEQYF. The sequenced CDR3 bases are TGTGCCAGCAGTCGGGACAGAAATTATGAACAGTAC.

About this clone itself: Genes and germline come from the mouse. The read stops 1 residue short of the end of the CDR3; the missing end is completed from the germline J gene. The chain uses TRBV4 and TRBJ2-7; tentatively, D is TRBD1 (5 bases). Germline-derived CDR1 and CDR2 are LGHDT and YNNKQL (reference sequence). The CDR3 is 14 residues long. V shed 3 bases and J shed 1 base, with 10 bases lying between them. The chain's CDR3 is CASSYQGGSYEQYF. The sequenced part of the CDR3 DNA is TGTGCCAGCAGCTACCAGGGAGGGTCCTATGAACAGTAC.

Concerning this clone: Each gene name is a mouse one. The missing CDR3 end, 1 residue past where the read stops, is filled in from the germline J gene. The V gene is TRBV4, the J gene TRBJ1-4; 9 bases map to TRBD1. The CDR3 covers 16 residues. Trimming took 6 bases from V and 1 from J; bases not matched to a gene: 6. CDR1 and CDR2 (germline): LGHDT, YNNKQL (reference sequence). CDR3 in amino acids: CASSRRQGGSNERLFF. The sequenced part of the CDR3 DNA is TGTGCCAGCAGTCGCCGACAGGGGGGTTCCAACGAAAGATTATTT.